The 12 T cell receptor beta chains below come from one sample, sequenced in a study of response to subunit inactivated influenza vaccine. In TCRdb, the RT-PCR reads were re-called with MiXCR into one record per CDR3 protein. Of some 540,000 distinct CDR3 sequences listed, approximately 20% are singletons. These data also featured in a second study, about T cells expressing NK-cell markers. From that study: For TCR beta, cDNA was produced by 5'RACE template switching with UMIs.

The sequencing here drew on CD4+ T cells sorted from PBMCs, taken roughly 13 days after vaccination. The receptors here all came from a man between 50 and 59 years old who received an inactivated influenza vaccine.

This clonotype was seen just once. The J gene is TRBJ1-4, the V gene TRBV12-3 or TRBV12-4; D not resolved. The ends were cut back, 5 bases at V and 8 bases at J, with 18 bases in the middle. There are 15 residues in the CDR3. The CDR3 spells CASSLAPGVKEKLFF. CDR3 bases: TGTGCCAGCAGTCTCGCCCCCGGGGTCAAAGAAAAACTGTTTTTT.

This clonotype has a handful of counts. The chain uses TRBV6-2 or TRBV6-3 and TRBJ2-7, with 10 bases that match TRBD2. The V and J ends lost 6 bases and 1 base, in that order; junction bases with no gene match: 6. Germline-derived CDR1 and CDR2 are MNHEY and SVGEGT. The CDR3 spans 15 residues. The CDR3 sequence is CASRPIAGGSYEQYF. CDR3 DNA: TGTGCCAGCAGGCCTATAGCGGGAGGATCCTACGAGCAGTACTTC.

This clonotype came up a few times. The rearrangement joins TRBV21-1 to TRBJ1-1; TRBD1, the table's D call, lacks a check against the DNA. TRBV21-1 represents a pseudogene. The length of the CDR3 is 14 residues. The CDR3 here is CAKKPGGAYPEAFF. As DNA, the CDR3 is TGTGCCAAAAAGCCGGGGGGCGCTTACCCTGAAGCTTTCTTT.

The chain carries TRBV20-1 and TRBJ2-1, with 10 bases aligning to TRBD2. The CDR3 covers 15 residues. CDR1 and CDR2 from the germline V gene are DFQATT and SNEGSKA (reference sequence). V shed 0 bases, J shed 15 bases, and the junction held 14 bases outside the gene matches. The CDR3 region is CSARDLMQSGRAPFF. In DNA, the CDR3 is TGCAGTGCTAGAGATCTCATGCAGAGCGGGAGGGCCCCGTTCTTC.

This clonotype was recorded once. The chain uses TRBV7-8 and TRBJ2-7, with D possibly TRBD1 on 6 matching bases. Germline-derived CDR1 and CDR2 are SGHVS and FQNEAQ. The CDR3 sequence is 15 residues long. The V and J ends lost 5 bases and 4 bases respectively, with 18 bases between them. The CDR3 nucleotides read TGTGCCAGCAGCCCAGCCTACAGGGCGAAGTACGAGCAGTACTTC. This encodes CASSPAYRAKYEQYF.

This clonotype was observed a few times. CDR3 coding DNA: TGTGCCAGCAGTGTCGGACGGCACCAAGAGACCCAGTACTTC. Amino acid sequence: CASSVGRHQETQYF. The J gene is TRBJ2-5, the V gene TRBV12-3 or TRBV12-4; D is ambiguous. The CDR3 contains 14 residues. The V end was cut by 5 bases, the J end by 0 bases, with 10 bases between.

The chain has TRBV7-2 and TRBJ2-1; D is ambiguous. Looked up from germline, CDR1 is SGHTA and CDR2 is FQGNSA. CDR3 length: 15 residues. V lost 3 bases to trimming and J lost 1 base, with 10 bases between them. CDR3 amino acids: CASSLRSGSYNEQFF. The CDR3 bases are TGTGCCAGCAGCTTGAGGTCAGGATCCTACAATGAGCAGTTCTTC.

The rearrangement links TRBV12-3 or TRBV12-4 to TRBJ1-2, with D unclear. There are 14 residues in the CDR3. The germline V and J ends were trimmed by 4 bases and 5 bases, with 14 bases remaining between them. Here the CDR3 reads CASSSLGFGYGYTF. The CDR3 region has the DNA TGTGCCAGCAGTTCACTGGGCTTTGGGTATGGCTACACCTTC.

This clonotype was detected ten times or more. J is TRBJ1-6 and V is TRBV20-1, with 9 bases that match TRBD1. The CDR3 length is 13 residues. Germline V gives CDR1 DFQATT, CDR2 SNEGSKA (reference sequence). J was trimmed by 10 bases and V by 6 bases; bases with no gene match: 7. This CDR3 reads CSARDRVGSPLHF. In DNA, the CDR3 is TGCAGTGCCAGGGACAGGGTGGGCTCACCCCTCCACTTT.

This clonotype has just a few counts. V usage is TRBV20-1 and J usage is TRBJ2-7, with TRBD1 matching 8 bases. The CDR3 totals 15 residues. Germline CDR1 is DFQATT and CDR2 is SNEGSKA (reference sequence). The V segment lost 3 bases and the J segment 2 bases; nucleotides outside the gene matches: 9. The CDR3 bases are TGCAGTGCTAGTCCCGGACAGGGCGCGACCTACGAGCAGTACTTC. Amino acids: CSASPGQGATYEQYF.

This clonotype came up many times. The CDR3 protein is CSARDGASGAYEQYF. The CDR3 nucleotides are TGCAGTGCTAGAGATGGGGCTAGCGGGGCGTACGAGCAGTACTTC. The chain couples TRBV20-1 to TRBJ2-7, with 9 bases matching TRBD2. The CDR3 is 15 residues long. V dropped 0 bases and J dropped 4; count of bases not matched to a gene: 7. CDR1 DFQATT and CDR2 SNEGSKA come from the germline V gene (reference sequence).

The CDR3 DNA sequence: TGCAGCGCCCACAGGGTCACCGGGGAGCTGTTTTTT. Protein product: CSAHRVTGELFF. The chain recombines TRBV29-1 with TRBJ2-2, with D tentatively TRBD1 (6 bases). V was shortened by 7 bases and J by 4 bases, with 10 bases between the two germline ends. CDR1 is SQVTM and CDR2 is ANQGSEA in the germline V gene. The CDR3 is 12 residues long.